This T cell receptor beta chain was obtained from a study of shared clonotypes between healthy human individuals. The authors distributed each subset's genomic DNA evenly over several immunoSEQ plates. This table comes from immunoSEQ multiplex PCR, and its TCRdb copy is limited to in-frame clones, with some not included. The sample carries a few million clones, around nine tenths recorded once. A word on this clone: Its antigen remains unknown.

Study-wide results and limits: Read depth was anticipated to influence clonotype sharing among donors.

Germline V gene lookup returns CDR1 SGHRS and CDR2 YFSETQ. The CDR3 loop spans 15 amino acids. Deletions cut 6 bases from V and 3 bases from J, with 18 bases between. The V call is TRBV5-1, the J call TRBJ2-5; tentative D call: TRBD1 (6 bases). The TCR was taken from a man aged 18 to 35 in good health. Material: naive CD4+ T cells sorted from blood. Subset noted: CD45RA+ positively selected. CDR3 nucleotide sequence: TGCGCCAGCACCCTAAATGGACAGAGCAAAGAGACCCAGTACTTC. Its translation is CASTLNGQSKETQYF. The full variable domain, in which reference TRBV5-1 and TRBJ2-5 provide the parts outside the CDR3, is KAGVTQTPRYLIKTRGQQVTLSCSPISGHRSVSWYQQTPGQGLQFLFEYFSETQRNKGNFPGRFSGRQFSNSRSEMNVSTLELGDSALYLCASTLNGQSKETQYFGPGTRLLVL.